One sample yielded the 9 T cell receptor beta chains listed below, sequenced in a study of blood T cell repertoires in COVID-19. Clones were read by immunoSEQ multiplex PCR, and TCRdb kept only the in-frame ones, dropping some. The sample includes fewer than 500,000 clones, about nine tenths of them seen just once. Sequencing was performed on peripheral blood. The receptors come from a woman younger than 45 with active or convalescent COVID-19.

V is TRBV4-1 and J is TRBJ2-5, with a tentative D call TRBD1 (5 bases). Per the germline V gene, CDR1 is MGHRA and CDR2 is YSYEKL. Deletions cut 4 bases from V and 0 bases from J, with 12 bases between. The CDR3 sequence is 15 residues long. The CDR3 protein is CASSPQDINQETQYF. The CDR3 region has the DNA TGCGCCAGCAGCCCCCAGGACATCAACCAAGAGACCCAGTACTTC.

CDR3 loop: CASSVAVGGAETQYF. CDR3 nucleotides: TGTGCCAGCAGCGTAGCTGTAGGGGGCGCCGAGACCCAGTACTTC. The chain recombines TRBV9 with TRBJ2-5, with 7 bases lining up with TRBD1. From germline, CDR1 is SGDLS and CDR2 YYNGEE. The CDR3 is made up of 15 amino acids. V shed 0 bases, J shed 5 bases, and the junction held 7 bases outside the gene matches. Based on the CDR3 plus reference TRBV9 and TRBJ2-5, the full variable domain is DSGVTQTPKHLITATGQRVTLRCSPRSGDLSVYWYQQSLDQGLQFLIQYYNGEERAKGNILERFSAQQFPDLHSELNLSSLELGDSALYFCASSVAVGGAETQYFGPGTRLLVL.

The chain carries TRBV12-5 and TRBJ1-2; D gene ambiguous. V lost 0 bases and J lost 1, with 6 bases in between. The CDR3 runs 14 residues. From germline, CDR1 is LGHNT and CDR2 FRNRAP. The CDR3 bases are TGTGCTAGTGGTTTGGTCGAGGTTAACTATGGCTACACCTTC. This translates into CASGLVEVNYGYTF.

This CDR3 reads CASKELGNHEQYF. Written as DNA, the CDR3 is TGTGCCAGCAAAGAACTCGGGAACCACGAGCAGTACTTC. The rearrangement joins TRBV27 to TRBJ2-7, with a possible D match to TRBD2 (5 bases). The CDR3 covers 13 residues. The V gene's germline CDR1 is MNHEY and CDR2 SMNVEV (reference sequence). V was shortened by 7 bases and J by 5 bases, with 15 bases between the two germline ends.

This chain uses TRBV5-1 with TRBJ2-3, with 9 bases aligning to TRBD1. Per germline, CDR1 SGHRS and CDR2 YFSETQ. The V and J ends lost 1 base and 4 bases, in that order; junction bases with no gene match: 1. This CDR3 region has 14 residues. DNA for the CDR3: TGCGCCAGCAGCTTGTGGACAGGGGCAGATACGCAGTATTTT. It codes for CASSLWTGADTQYF.

CDR3 sequence reads: CSAGVLSYNEQFF. The CDR3 DNA follows: TGCAGCGCGGGTGTCCTCTCCTACAATGAGCAGTTCTTC. The chain combines TRBV29-1 with TRBJ2-1, with D unresolved. The germline V gene has CDR1 SQVTM and CDR2 ANQGSEA. The CDR3 is 13 amino acids. Trimming took 7 bases from V and 0 from J, leaving 10 bases between them.

The chain links TRBV13 to TRBJ2-3; 9 bases agree with TRBD2. CDR1 is PRHDT and CDR2 is FYEKMQ in the germline V gene (reference sequence). The J segment lost 5 bases and the V segment lost 5 bases, leaving 11 bases of the junction unmatched. The CDR3 totals 16 residues. The CDR3, as DNA: TGTGCCAGCAGCGCCGTTGGCGGGGGGGCGAAAGATACGCAGTATTTT. Translating it yields CASSAVGGGAKDTQYF. Drawing the rest from reference TRBV13 and TRBJ2-3, the complete variable domain is AAGVIQSPRHLIKEKRETATLKCYPIPRHDTVYWYQQGPGQDPQFLISFYEKMQSDKGSIPDRFSAQQFSDYHSELNMSSLELGDSALYFCASSAVGGGAKDTQYFGPGTRLTVL.

The J gene is TRBJ1-2, the V gene TRBV5-8; no clear D. CDR1 is SGHTS, CDR2 YDEGEE, per germline. The CDR3 sequence is 13 residues long. Trimming stripped 1 base from V and 1 base from J, with 5 bases between. In nucleotides, the CDR3 is TGTGCCAGCAGCTTGTTCAGTAACTATGGCTACACCTTC. Translating gives CASSLFSNYGYTF.

The chain is built from TRBV29-1 and TRBJ2-5, with TRBD2 identical over 9 bases. The CDR3 contains 14 residues. The germline CDR1 and CDR2 sequences are SQVTM and ANQGSEA. With 3 bases clipped from V and 5 bases from J, the junction kept 7 bases outside the gene matches. CDR3 residues: CSVEFLAGTETQYF. CDR3 DNA sequence: TGCAGCGTTGAGTTCCTAGCGGGGACCGAGACCCAGTACTTC.